These 11 T cell receptor beta chains came from one sample sequenced in a study of blood T cells in healthy people across ages. Next came a second PCR, run for roughly 6 to 11 cycles, which used a sample-barcoded 5' primer along with a J-beta primer mix. TCRdb fed the 5' RACE reads into MiXCR, producing one record per CDR3 protein. The table shows roughly 1.9 million distinct CDR3 sequences, with about two fifths occurring only once. Sequenced material: blood. Receptors were obtained from a human donor in good health.

To note about this clonotype: The junction does not match germline at one end; this may be a read error. V and J are TRBV3-1 and TRBJ2-3, with D unclear. This CDR3 region has 12 residues. Germline V gene sequence: CDR1 LGHDT, CDR2 YNNKEL (reference sequence). The CDR3 DNA is TGTGTCAGCAGCCCAACCACAGATACGCAGTATTTT. It translates to CVSSPTTDTQYF.

On this clonotype: The junction shows a germline mismatch at one end, possibly a read error. This chain links TRBV7-2 with TRBJ2-3; the match to TRBD2 covers 13 bases. Germline loops: CDR1 SGHTA, CDR2 FQGNSA. The CDR3 totals 19 residues. The CDR3 protein is CASSPRLAGGTSGTDTQYF. The DNA for the CDR3 is TGTGCCAGCAGCCCCAGACTAGCGGGGGGAACTAGCGGCACGGATACGCAGTATTTT.

The table lists this clonotype with a few counts. V is TRBV29-1 and J is TRBJ1-1, with D tentatively TRBD1 (6 bases). This CDR3 has 14 amino acids. The V end lost 8 bases, the J end lost 3 bases, and 19 bases lay between the germline ends. Per germline, CDR1 SQVTM and CDR2 ANQGSEA. The CDR3 bases are TGCAGCTTCCAATTACAGGGTCCTGACACTGAAGCTTTCTTT. It is translated as CSFQLQGPDTEAFF. Full variable domain (rest looked up from reference TRBV29-1 and TRBJ1-1): SAVISQKPSRDICQRGTSLTIQCQVDSQVTMMFWYRQQPGQSLTLIATANQGSEATYESGFVIDKFPISRPNLTFSTLTVSNMSPEDSSIYLCSFQLQGPDTEAFFGQGTRLTVV.

The V gene is TRBV10-3, the J gene TRBJ2-5; 7 bases agree with TRBD1. This CDR3 contains 13 residues. J lost 4 bases, V lost 6 bases, and 5 bases had no gene match. The germline CDR1 and CDR2 sequences are ENHRY and SYGVKD. The DNA for the CDR3 is TGTGCCATCAGATCAGACAGGGCAGAGACCCAGTACTTC. Amino acids: CAIRSDRAETQYF.

The V call is TRBV20-1, the J call TRBJ1-4, with D hard to call. Germline V CDR1 and CDR2: DFQATT, SNEGSKA (reference sequence). CDR3 size: 13 residues. Trimming took 4 bases from V and 8 from J, leaving 14 bases between them. The CDR3 reads CSAKGGPEEKLFF. CDR3 DNA: TGCAGTGCTAAAGGAGGGCCAGAGGAAAAACTGTTTTTT.

This rearrangement joins TRBV6-1 to TRBJ2-3, with 8 bases lining up with TRBD1. This CDR3 contains 15 residues. Germline loops: CDR1 MNHNS, CDR2 SASEGT. V lost 5 bases to trimming and J lost 5 bases; unmatched junction nucleotides: 9. The CDR3 loop is CASSKTGALGDTQYF. The CDR3, as DNA: TGTGCCAGCAGTAAGACAGGGGCCCTTGGAGATACGCAGTATTTT.

This clonotype was counted between two and nine times. The genes are TRBV5-1 and TRBJ1-2; D is ambiguous. V was trimmed by 0 bases and J by 6 bases, leaving 9 bases between them. Per the germline V gene, CDR1 is SGHRS and CDR2 is YFSETQ. The CDR3 has 13 residues. CDR3 residues: CASSLALANGYTF. The CDR3 region has the DNA TGCGCCAGCAGCTTGGCGTTAGCAAATGGCTACACCTTC.

The chain employs TRBV7-2 and TRBJ2-1; perhaps TRBD1 as D (6 bases). Trimming removed 2 bases at V and 7 bases at J, with 27 bases between. Germline CDR1 and CDR2: SGHTA and FQGNSA. This CDR3 is 19 amino acids long. DNA of the CDR3: TGTGCCAGCAGCTTAATAATGACACAGGGCAGGGGTGGGTCGAATGAGCAGTTCTTC. It encodes CASSLIMTQGRGGSNEQFF.

Comments on this clonotype: The CDR3 ends on some other residue instead of the conserved phenylalanine or tryptophan, so this is likely a read error. V and J are TRBV4-1 and TRBJ1-2, with unresolved D. The CDR3 sequence is 11 residues long. V was cut by 3 bases and J by 10 bases, with 9 bases left in between. Germline CDR1 and CDR2: MGHRA and YSYEKL. The CDR3: CASSQDVAYTL. DNA of the CDR3: TGCGCCAGCAGCCAGGACGTAGCCTACACCTTG.

V usage is TRBV11-2 and J usage is TRBJ1-4; D not resolved. V was clipped by 4 bases and J by 8 bases, with 20 bases between them. The CDR3 loop spans 16 amino acids. The germline V gene has CDR1 SGHAT and CDR2 FQNNGV. Here the CDR3 reads CASSSRAGHGNEKLFF. CDR3 DNA sequence: TGTGCCAGCAGCTCCCGAGCCGGGCATGGTAACGAAAAACTGTTTTTT.

The gene calls are TRBV7-3 and TRBJ1-2; a weak D match, TRBD1 (5 bases). This CDR3 contains 14 residues. Germline V gene lookup returns CDR1 SGHTA and CDR2 FQGTGA. The germline V and J ends were trimmed by 5 bases and 3 bases, with 13 bases remaining between them. CDR3 in DNA: TGTGCCAGCAGCATCTCCGGGACTGACTATGGCTACACCTTC. Protein product: CASSISGTDYGYTF.